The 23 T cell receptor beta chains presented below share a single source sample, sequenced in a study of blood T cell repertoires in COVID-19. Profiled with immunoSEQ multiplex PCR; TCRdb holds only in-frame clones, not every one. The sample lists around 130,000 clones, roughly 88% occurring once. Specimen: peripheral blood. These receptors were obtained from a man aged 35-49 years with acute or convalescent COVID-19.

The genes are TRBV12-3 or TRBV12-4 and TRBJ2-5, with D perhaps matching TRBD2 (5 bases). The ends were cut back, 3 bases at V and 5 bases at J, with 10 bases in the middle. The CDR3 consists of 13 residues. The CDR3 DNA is TGTGCCAGCAGTTTGTTTAGCGTGGAGACCCAGTACTTC. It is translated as CASSLFSVETQYF.

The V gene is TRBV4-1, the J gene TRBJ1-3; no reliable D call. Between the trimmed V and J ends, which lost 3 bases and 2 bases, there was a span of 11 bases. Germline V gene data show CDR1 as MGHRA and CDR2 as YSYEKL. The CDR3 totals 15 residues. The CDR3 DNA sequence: TGCGCCAGCAGCCATGAGGAAAGGCCTGGAAACACCATATATTTT. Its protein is CASSHEERPGNTIYF.

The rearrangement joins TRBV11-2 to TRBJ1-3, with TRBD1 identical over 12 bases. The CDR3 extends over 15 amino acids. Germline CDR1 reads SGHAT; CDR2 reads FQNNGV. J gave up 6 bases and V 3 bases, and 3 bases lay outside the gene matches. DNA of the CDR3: TGTGCCAGCAGCTTTGGGGGACAGGGGGCAAACACCATATATTTT. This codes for CASSFGGQGANTIYF.

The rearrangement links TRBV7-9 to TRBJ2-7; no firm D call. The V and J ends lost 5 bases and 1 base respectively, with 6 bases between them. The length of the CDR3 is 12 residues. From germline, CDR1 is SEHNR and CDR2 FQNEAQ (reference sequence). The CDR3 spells CASSITSYEQYF. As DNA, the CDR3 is TGTGCCAGCAGCATAACTTCCTACGAGCAGTACTTC.

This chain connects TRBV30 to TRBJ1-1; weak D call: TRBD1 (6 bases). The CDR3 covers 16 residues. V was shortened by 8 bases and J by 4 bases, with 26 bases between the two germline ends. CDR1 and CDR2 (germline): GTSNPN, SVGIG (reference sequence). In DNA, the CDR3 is TGTGCCCTCAAGGGGGGGCCAAACCCCGTCGCCACTGAAGCTTTCTTT. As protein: CALKGGPNPVATEAFF.

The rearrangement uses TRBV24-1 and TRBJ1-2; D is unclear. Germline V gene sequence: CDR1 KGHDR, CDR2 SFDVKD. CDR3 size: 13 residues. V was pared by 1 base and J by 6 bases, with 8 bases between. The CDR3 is CATSDFTGDGYTF. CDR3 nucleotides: TGTGCCACCAGTGATTTCACGGGTGATGGCTACACCTTC.

The DNA for the CDR3 is TGTGCCTGGAGTGTACTTCATAAGGAGACCCAGTACTTC. As protein: CAWSVLHKETQYF. The V gene is TRBV30, the J gene TRBJ2-5; D is ambiguous. Germline loops: CDR1 GTSNPN, CDR2 SVGIG (reference sequence). This CDR3 comprises 13 residues. V lost 0 bases, J lost 5 bases, and 10 bases lay in between.

The CDR3 DNA reads TGTGCCAGCAGCCTCATTGGGGCTTCAAAAAAGACTGAAGCTTTCTTT. Its translation is CASSLIGASKKTEAFF. This chain connects TRBV7-9 to TRBJ1-1; perhaps TRBD1 as D (5 bases). Trimming took 5 bases from V and 5 from J, leaving 21 bases between them. Per germline, CDR1 SEHNR and CDR2 FQNEAQ (reference sequence). This CDR3 is built from 16 residues.

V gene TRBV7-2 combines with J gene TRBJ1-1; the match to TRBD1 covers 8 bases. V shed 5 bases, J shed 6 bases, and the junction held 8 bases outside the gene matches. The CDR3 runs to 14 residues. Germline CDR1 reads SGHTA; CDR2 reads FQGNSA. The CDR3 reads CASSGHGQGSEAFF. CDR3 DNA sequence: TGTGCCAGCAGCGGACACGGACAGGGCTCTGAAGCTTTCTTT.

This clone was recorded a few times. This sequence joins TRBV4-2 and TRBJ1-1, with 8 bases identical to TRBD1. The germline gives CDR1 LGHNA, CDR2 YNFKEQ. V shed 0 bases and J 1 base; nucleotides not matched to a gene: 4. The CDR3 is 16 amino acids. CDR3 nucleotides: TGTGCCAGCAGCCAAGAACAGGGGGAGAGGAACACTGAAGCTTTCTTT. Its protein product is CASSQEQGERNTEAFF.

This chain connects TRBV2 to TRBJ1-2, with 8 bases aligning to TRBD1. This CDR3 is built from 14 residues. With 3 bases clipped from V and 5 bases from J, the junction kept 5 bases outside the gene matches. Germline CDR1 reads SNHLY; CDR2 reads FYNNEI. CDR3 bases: TGTGCCAGCAGTGAGACAGGGGCAAAGTATGGCTACACCTTC. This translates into CASSETGAKYGYTF. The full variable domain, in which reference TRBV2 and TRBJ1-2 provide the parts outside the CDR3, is EPEVTQTPSHQVTQMGQEVILRCVPISNHLYFYWYRQILGQKVEFLVSFYNNEISEKSEIFDDQFSVERPDGSNFTLKIRSTKLEDSAMYFCASSETGAKYGYTFGSGTRLTVV.

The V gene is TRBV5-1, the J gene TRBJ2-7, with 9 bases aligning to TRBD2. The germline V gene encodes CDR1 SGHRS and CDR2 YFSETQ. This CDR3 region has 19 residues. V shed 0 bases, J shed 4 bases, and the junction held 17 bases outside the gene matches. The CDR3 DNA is TGCGCCAGCAGCTTGGATGGTGTGGTCGGTAGCGGGAGATTTTACGAGCAGTACTTC. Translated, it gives CASSLDGVVGSGRFYEQYF.

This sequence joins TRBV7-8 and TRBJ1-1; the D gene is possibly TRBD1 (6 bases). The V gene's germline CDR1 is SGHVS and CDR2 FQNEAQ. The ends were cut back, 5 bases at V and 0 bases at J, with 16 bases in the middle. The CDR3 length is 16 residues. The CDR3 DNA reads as TGTGCCAGCAGCCGAGTATCCAGGGGATTGAACACTGAAGCTTTCTTT. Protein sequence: CASSRVSRGLNTEAFF. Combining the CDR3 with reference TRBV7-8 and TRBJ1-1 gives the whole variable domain GAGVSQSPRYKVAKRGQDVALRCDPISGHVSLFWYQQALGQGPEFLTYFQNEAQLDKSGLPSDRFFAERPEGSVSTLKIQRTQQEDSAVYLCASSRVSRGLNTEAFFGQGTRLTVV.

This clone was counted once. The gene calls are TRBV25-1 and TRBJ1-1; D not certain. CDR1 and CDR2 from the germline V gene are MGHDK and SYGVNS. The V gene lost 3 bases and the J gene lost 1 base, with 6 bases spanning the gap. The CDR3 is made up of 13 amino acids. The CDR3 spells CASSDQWNTEAFF. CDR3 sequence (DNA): TGTGCCAGCAGTGATCAGTGGAACACTGAAGCTTTCTTT.

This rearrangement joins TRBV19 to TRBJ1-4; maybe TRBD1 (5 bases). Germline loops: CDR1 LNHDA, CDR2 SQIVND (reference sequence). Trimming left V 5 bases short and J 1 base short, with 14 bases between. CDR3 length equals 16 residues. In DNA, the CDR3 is TGTGCCAGTAGTCGGAGGTTCGGGGGAACTAATGAAAAACTGTTTTTT. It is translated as CASSRRFGGTNEKLFF.

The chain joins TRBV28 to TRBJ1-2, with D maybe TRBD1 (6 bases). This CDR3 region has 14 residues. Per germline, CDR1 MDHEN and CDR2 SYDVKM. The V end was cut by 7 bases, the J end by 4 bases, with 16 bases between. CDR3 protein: CASTEGGVGYGYTF. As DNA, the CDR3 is TGTGCCAGCACCGAGGGGGGGGTCGGCTATGGCTACACCTTC.

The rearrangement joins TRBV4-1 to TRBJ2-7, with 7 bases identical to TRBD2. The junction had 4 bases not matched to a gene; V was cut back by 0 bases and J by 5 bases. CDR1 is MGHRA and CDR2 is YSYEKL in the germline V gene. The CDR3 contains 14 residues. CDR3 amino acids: CASSQEQGGNEQYF. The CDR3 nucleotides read TGCGCCAGCAGCCAAGAGCAGGGAGGGAACGAGCAGTACTTC.

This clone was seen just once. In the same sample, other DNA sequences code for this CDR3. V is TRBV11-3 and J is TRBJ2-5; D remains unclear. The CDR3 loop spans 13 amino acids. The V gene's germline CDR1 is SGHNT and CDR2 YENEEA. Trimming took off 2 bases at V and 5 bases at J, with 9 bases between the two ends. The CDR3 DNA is TGTGCCAGCAGCTTATCCAGTTACGAGACCCAGTACTTC. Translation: CASSLSSYETQYF.

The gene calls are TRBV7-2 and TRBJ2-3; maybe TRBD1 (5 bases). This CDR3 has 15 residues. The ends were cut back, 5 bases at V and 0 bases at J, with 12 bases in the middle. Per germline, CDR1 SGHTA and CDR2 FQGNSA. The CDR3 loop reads CASSLTRASTDTQYF. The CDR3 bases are TGTGCCAGCAGCCTGACCAGGGCTAGCACAGATACGCAGTATTTT.

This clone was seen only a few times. CDR3: CASSLAATGRWSNQPQHF. In DNA form, the CDR3 reads TGTGCCAGCAGCTTAGCTGCGACAGGGCGTTGGAGCAATCAGCCCCAGCATTTT. This chain connects TRBV11-2 to TRBJ1-5; TRBD1 matches 7 bases. Germline V lookup: CDR1 SGHAT, CDR2 FQNNGV. V lost 1 base and J lost 1; bases outside the gene matches: 10. The CDR3 runs 18 residues.

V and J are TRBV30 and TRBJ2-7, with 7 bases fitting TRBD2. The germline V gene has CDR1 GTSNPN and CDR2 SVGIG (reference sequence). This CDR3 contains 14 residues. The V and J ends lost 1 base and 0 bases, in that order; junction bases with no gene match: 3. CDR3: CAWSGGGPSYEQYF. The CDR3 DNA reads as TGTGCCTGGAGTGGCGGGGGTCCCTCCTACGAGCAGTACTTC.

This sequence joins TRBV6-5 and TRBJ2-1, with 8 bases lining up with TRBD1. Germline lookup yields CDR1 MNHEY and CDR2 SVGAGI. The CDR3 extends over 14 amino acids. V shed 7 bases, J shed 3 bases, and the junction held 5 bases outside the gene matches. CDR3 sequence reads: CASTEDRVYNEQFF. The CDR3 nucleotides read TGTGCCAGCACGGAGGACAGGGTCTACAATGAGCAGTTCTTC.

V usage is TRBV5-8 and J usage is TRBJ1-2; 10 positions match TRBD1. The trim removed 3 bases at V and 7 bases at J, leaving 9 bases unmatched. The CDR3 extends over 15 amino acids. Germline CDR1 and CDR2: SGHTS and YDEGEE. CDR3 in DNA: TGTGCCAGCAGCTCGGACAGGGGGTCGTTAAGTGGCTACACCTTC. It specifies CASSSDRGSLSGYTF.